The 32 T cell receptor beta chains below come from one sample, sequenced in a study of shared clonotypes between healthy human individuals. Profiled with immunoSEQ multiplex PCR; TCRdb holds only in-frame clones, not every one. Among some 2,500,000 clones listed, approximately 90% were seen once. Sequencing was carried out using naive CD4+ T cells from PBMCs. Subset indicated: CD45RA+ positively selected. These receptors originate from a man between 18 and 35 years old in good health. Some clones in this sample may be carry-over from other donors' samples.

This chain joins TRBV27 and TRBJ2-2, with 9 bases fitting TRBD1. The length of the CDR3 is 18 residues. CDR1 is MNHEY, CDR2 SMNVEV, per germline (reference sequence). J gave up 2 bases and V 5 bases, and 12 bases lay outside the gene matches. The CDR3 DNA reads as TGTGCCAGCAGTCTACAGGGGGCATGGCGGGACAACACCGGGGAGCTGTTTTTT. Translating it yields CASSLQGAWRDNTGELFF.

The chain links TRBV6-6 to TRBJ2-2, with 7 bases fitting TRBD2. After removal of 1 base from V and 2 bases from J, the junction contained 1 base not matched to a gene. Per germline, CDR1 MNHNY and CDR2 SVGAGI (reference sequence). This CDR3 contains 15 residues. The DNA of the CDR3 is TGTGCCAGCAGTTACTGGGACTACAACACCGGGGAGCTGTTTTTT. Its protein product is CASSYWDYNTGELFF.

This chain links TRBV5-1 with TRBJ1-2; the match to TRBD1 covers 7 bases. There are 16 residues in the CDR3. The germline CDR1 and CDR2 sequences are SGHRS and YFSETQ. V was pared by 0 bases and J by 4 bases, with 9 bases of the junction left unmatched. The CDR3 nucleotides read TGCGCCAGCAGCTTGGGGGAGACAGGGTACCTCTATGGCTACACCTTC. It specifies CASSLGETGYLYGYTF.

The rearrangement joins TRBV18 to TRBJ2-1, with a possible D match to TRBD2 (6 bases). The CDR3 is 15 residues long. CDR1 is KGHSH, CDR2 LQKENI, per germline. The V gene lost 0 bases and the J gene lost 7 bases, with 13 bases spanning the gap. As DNA, the CDR3 is TGTGCCAGCTCACCACCGGGACTCTCTTTGAATGAGCAGTTCTTC. It yields the protein CASSPPGLSLNEQFF.

For this clone: A junction end diverges from the germline sequence, so it may reflect a read error. This rearrangement joins TRBV9 to TRBJ2-5; possibly TRBD1 for D (7 bases). Germline CDR1 SGDLS, CDR2 YYNGEE. The CDR3 is 17 residues long. The CDR3 sequence: CASSVVPEGAPQEIQYF. The CDR3 bases are TGTGCCAGCAGCGTAGTTCCGGAGGGGGCCCCCCAAGAGATCCAGTACTTC.

V is TRBV2 and J is TRBJ2-1, with D possibly matching TRBD2 (5 bases). V lost 0 bases and J 9 bases, leaving 9 bases between the germline ends. Germline V lookup: CDR1 SNHLY, CDR2 FYNNEI. The CDR3 extends over 13 amino acids. The chain's CDR3 is CASSEALRAEQFF. In DNA, the CDR3 is TGTGCCAGCAGTGAAGCGCTGAGGGCTGAGCAGTTCTTC.

The V call is TRBV5-6, the J call TRBJ2-4; D is perhaps TRBD1 (5 bases). The CDR3 consists of 17 residues. Germline assignment: CDR1 SGHDT and CDR2 YYEEEE. The ends were cut back, 4 bases at V and 2 bases at J, with 19 bases in the middle. In DNA form, the CDR3 reads TGTGCCAGCAGCATGGCCGCTAGACAGTCCCCCAAAAACATTCAGTACTTC. This sequence encodes CASSMAARQSPKNIQYF.

The rearrangement links TRBV2 to TRBJ2-7; D is ambiguous. CDR3 length equals 12 residues. Germline values: CDR1 SNHLY, CDR2 FYNNEI. V lost 7 bases and J lost 4, with 11 bases in between. The CDR3 nucleotides read TGTGCCAGCAAGGGCAGAGCGTACGAGCAGTACTTC. Translated: CASKGRAYEQYF.

V is TRBV4-1 and J is TRBJ2-3, with a tentative D call TRBD1 (6 bases). Germline CDR1 reads MGHRA; CDR2 reads YSYEKL. The CDR3 runs to 13 residues. Trimming stripped 8 bases from V and 6 bases from J, with 15 bases between. In DNA, the CDR3 is TGCGCCAGCCAGGGGTGGAGGTCGGATACGCAGTATTTT. This encodes CASQGWRSDTQYF.

The chain couples TRBV11-2 to TRBJ2-3; perhaps TRBD1 as D (6 bases). Deletions cut 5 bases from V and 1 base from J, with 10 bases between. The germline V gene has CDR1 SGHAT and CDR2 FQNNGV. The CDR3 contains 14 residues. The CDR3 here is CASSIQGRTDTQYF. For the CDR3, the DNA is TGTGCCAGCAGCATACAGGGCCGCACAGATACGCAGTATTTT.

The chain has TRBV19 and TRBJ2-2; D gene uncertain. Germline CDR1 LNHDA, CDR2 SQIVND (reference sequence). The CDR3 has 13 residues. V was clipped by 3 bases and J by 4 bases, with 6 bases between them. The CDR3 loop reads CASSIFATGELFF. The CDR3 DNA sequence: TGTGCCAGTAGTATTTTCGCCACCGGGGAGCTGTTTTTT. The variable domain in full, with the rest retrieved from reference TRBV19 and TRBJ2-2, is DGGITQSPKYLFRKEGQNVTLSCEQNLNHDAMYWYRQDPGQGLRLIYYSQIVNDFQKGDIAEGYSVSREKKESFPLTVTSAQKNPTAFYLCASSIFATGELFFGEGSRLTVL.

The rearrangement links TRBV28 to TRBJ1-2, with unresolved D. The V end was cut by 2 bases, the J end by 7 bases, with 11 bases between. Looked up from germline, CDR1 is MDHEN and CDR2 is SYDVKM. The CDR3 contains 13 residues. CDR3 sequence reads: CASSLTGSGGYTF. In DNA form, the CDR3 reads TGTGCCAGCAGTTTAACGGGGTCTGGTGGCTACACCTTC.

V gene TRBV2 combines with J gene TRBJ2-3, with TRBD2 matching over 11 bases. Losses at the gene ends were 6 bases for V and 2 bases for J; bases not matched to a gene: 7. The CDR3 is 16 residues long. The V gene's germline CDR1 is SNHLY and CDR2 FYNNEI. The CDR3 coding sequence is TGTGCCAGCAGGGTCGGGACTAGCGGATACACAGATACGCAGTATTTT. Residues: CASRVGTSGYTDTQYF.

This clone came up once. The J gene is TRBJ2-7, the V gene TRBV7-8, with 10 bases matching TRBD2. Germline V CDR1 and CDR2: SGHVS, FQNEAQ. This CDR3 spans 17 amino acids. The V and J ends lost 4 bases and 2 bases, in that order; junction bases with no gene match: 11. CDR3 coding DNA: TGTGCCAGCAGCTCTTTGCCTAGCGGGAGCCCCGCCTACGAGCAGTACTTC. The encoded protein is CASSSLPSGSPAYEQYF.

As for this clone: Other DNA sequences within the sample encode an identical CDR3. The chain carries TRBV28 and TRBJ1-1; D is unclear. Trimming left V 3 bases short and J 1 base short, with 6 bases between. The CDR3 is made up of 13 amino acids. Germline V gives CDR1 MDHEN, CDR2 SYDVKM. The DNA for the CDR3 is TGTGCCAGCAGTTTCCCAGAGAACACTGAAGCTTTCTTT. It translates to CASSFPENTEAFF.

This clone was observed once. J is TRBJ1-2 and V is TRBV6-6; D perhaps matches TRBD1 (6 bases). CDR1 and CDR2 (germline): MNHNY, SVGAGI (reference sequence). V was cut by 8 bases and J by 3 bases, with 19 bases left in between. CDR3 size: 15 residues. As DNA, the CDR3 is TGTGCCAGCCGAATCGCAGGGGACTTCCACTATGGCTACACCTTC. This translates into CASRIAGDFHYGYTF.

A remark on this clone: Other nucleotide sequences in the sample specify the same CDR3. The chain joins TRBV7-2 to TRBJ2-7; a weak D match, TRBD1 (5 bases). Looked up from germline, CDR1 is SGHTA and CDR2 is FQGNSA. This CDR3 comprises 14 residues. Trimming took 1 base from V and 3 from J, leaving 10 bases between them. The CDR3 here is CASSLGRQGYEQYF. The CDR3 coding sequence is TGTGCCAGCAGCTTAGGGCGGCAGGGCTACGAGCAGTACTTC.

This chain joins TRBV11-2 and TRBJ1-1, with TRBD1 as a possible D gene (5 bases). This CDR3 contains 13 residues. The V and J ends lost 5 bases and 6 bases respectively, with 13 bases between them. CDR1 is SGHAT, CDR2 FQNNGV, per germline. Written as DNA, the CDR3 is TGTGCCAGCAGCATAAAGGGGCTGGCTGAAGCTTTCTTT. Protein sequence: CASSIKGLAEAFF.

The chain uses TRBV19 and TRBJ1-2; 10 nucleotides agree with TRBD1. Germline assignment: CDR1 LNHDA and CDR2 SQIVND (reference sequence). The CDR3 is 13 residues long. Germline trimming cut 7 bases from V and 2 bases from J; bases unmatched to any gene: 1. The CDR3: CASKDRGNYGYTF. The CDR3 nucleotides are TGTGCCAGTAAGGACAGGGGGAACTATGGCTACACCTTC.

This rearrangement joins TRBV7-2 to TRBJ2-1; D call uncertain. Trimming removed 7 bases from V and 6 bases from J, with 13 bases in between. Germline loops: CDR1 SGHTA, CDR2 FQGNSA. The CDR3 is 13 residues long. CDR3 coding DNA: TGTGCCAGCACCACCCCCTCAATCAATGAGCAGTTCTTC. Residues: CASTTPSINEQFF. The variable domain in full, with the rest retrieved from reference TRBV7-2 and TRBJ2-1, is GAGVSQSPSNKVTEKGKDVELRCDPISGHTALYWYRQSLGQGLEFLIYFQGNSAPDKSGLPSDRFSAERTGGSVSTLTIQRTQQEDSAVYLCASTTPSINEQFFGPGTRLTVL.

Notes on this clone: The same CDR3 also results from other DNA sequences found in this sample. V usage is TRBV18 and J usage is TRBJ1-1; tentative D call: TRBD1 (5 bases). Germline V CDR1 and CDR2: KGHSH, LQKENI. V was trimmed by 3 bases and J by 2 bases, leaving 7 bases between them. CDR3 size: 13 residues. The CDR3 nucleotides read TGTGCCAGCTCACCCGGGGCCAACACTGAAGCTTTCTTT. This gives the protein CASSPGANTEAFF.

CDR3 bases: TGTGCCATCAGTGCATCCGCCGGGACAGAAGGCTATGGCTACACCTTC. Amino acid sequence: CAISASAGTEGYGYTF. The chain is built from TRBV10-3 and TRBJ1-2; TRBD1 matches at 7 bases. This CDR3 spans 16 amino acids. V lost 4 bases and J lost 4; bases outside the gene matches: 12. CDR1 ENHRY and CDR2 SYGVKD come from the germline V gene.

Concerning this clone: The sample carries other DNA sequences with the same CDR3. The V gene is TRBV28, the J gene TRBJ2-7, with 7 bases matching TRBD2. With 7 bases clipped from V and 1 base from J, the junction kept 7 bases outside the gene matches. This CDR3 contains 14 residues. CDR1 and CDR2 (germline): MDHEN, SYDVKM. CDR3 nucleotides: TGTGCCAGCACCCCGGGGGGACGGTCCTACGAGCAGTACTTC. This encodes CASTPGGRSYEQYF.

The rearrangement joins TRBV7-9 to TRBJ1-3, with D perhaps TRBD1 (6 bases). CDR1 and CDR2 (germline): SEHNR, FQNEAQ (reference sequence). The CDR3 is 16 amino acids. The V gene lost 5 bases and the J gene lost 7 bases, with 21 bases spanning the gap. The CDR3 region is CASSRRLQGSDNTIYF. In DNA, the CDR3 is TGTGCCAGCAGCCGTCGTCTACAGGGCTCTGACAACACCATATATTTT.

The rearrangement links TRBV29-1 to TRBJ1-3; D not resolved. CDR1 is SQVTM, CDR2 ANQGSEA, per germline. The CDR3 covers 13 residues. The V gene lost 5 bases and the J gene lost 0 bases, with 8 bases spanning the gap. This CDR3 is CSVKLSSGNTIYF. The CDR3, as DNA: TGCAGCGTTAAGCTGAGCTCTGGAAACACCATATATTTT.

Concerning this clone: Other DNA sequences from this sample encode an identical CDR3 as well. The chain links TRBV28 to TRBJ1-5; D gene ambiguous. This CDR3 has 12 amino acids. The germline gives CDR1 MDHEN, CDR2 SYDVKM. V was pared by 6 bases and J by 0 bases, with 3 bases between. As DNA, the CDR3 is TGTGCCAGCAGCACTAGCAATCAGCCCCAGCATTTT. This encodes CASSTSNQPQHF.

The chain carries TRBV29-1 and TRBJ2-1; the match to TRBD1 covers 8 bases. The V gene's germline CDR1 is SQVTM and CDR2 ANQGSEA. The trim removed 6 bases at V and 6 bases at J, leaving 4 bases unmatched. The CDR3 is 12 amino acids. CDR3 in DNA: TGCAGCGTCAGGGGGCAAACCAATGAGCAGTTCTTC. This encodes CSVRGQTNEQFF.

The chain joins TRBV28 to TRBJ2-7; the D is unclear. This CDR3 comprises 14 residues. Trimming left V 2 bases short and J 4 bases short, with 12 bases between. The germline gives CDR1 MDHEN, CDR2 SYDVKM. The CDR3 region has the DNA TGTGCCAGCAGTTTAGGGTATATTCCGTACGAGCAGTACTTC. Translated, it gives CASSLGYIPYEQYF.

CDR3 nucleotides: TGTGCCAGCACCGTAGGGACTAGCGGACAAGAGACCCAGTACTTC. Amino acids: CASTVGTSGQETQYF. The gene calls are TRBV25-1 and TRBJ2-5, with TRBD2 matching 11 bases. V was pared by 7 bases and J by 2 bases, with 6 bases of the junction left unmatched. The CDR3 length is 15 residues. Germline loops: CDR1 MGHDK, CDR2 SYGVNS.

The V and J genes are TRBV6-1 and TRBJ1-3; D gene uncertain. From germline, CDR1 is MNHNS and CDR2 SASEGT. The CDR3 runs 12 residues. V lost 5 bases and J lost 4, with 6 bases in between. The CDR3 DNA sequence: TGTGCCAGCAGTCCAACAGGAAACACCATATATTTT. Residues: CASSPTGNTIYF.

This clone was found a few times. V and J are TRBV4-2 and TRBJ2-1, with unresolved D. Trimming took off 7 bases at V and 5 bases at J, with 15 bases between the two ends. The CDR3 sequence is 14 residues long. Germline V gives CDR1 LGHNA, CDR2 YNFKEQ. DNA of the CDR3: TGTGCCAGCAATGTTGAGGCTAGTAACAATGAGCAGTTCTTC. It is translated as CASNVEASNNEQFF.

The chain couples TRBV28 to TRBJ2-1, with D uncertain. Per the germline V gene, CDR1 is MDHEN and CDR2 is SYDVKM. CDR3 size: 10 residues. The V and J ends lost 7 bases and 5 bases respectively, with 3 bases between them. The chain's CDR3 is CASKHNEQFF. CDR3 coding DNA: TGTGCCAGCAAGCACAATGAGCAGTTCTTC.